Below, 32 T cell receptor beta chains from the same sample are listed, as sequenced in a study of T cells in Graves' hyperthyroidism and ophthalmopathy. What was amplified from RNA transcripts were TCR beta CDR3 regions. During a first-round RT-PCR of the TCR CDR3, the HTBI primer set was used. TCRdb used MiXCR to reprocess the multiplex PCR reads, holding one entry per CDR3 protein. The sample lists hundreds of thousands of distinct CDR3 sequences; about a sixth were seen once. Sequencing was done on a sample of blood. Receptors were obtained from a woman between 35 and 50 years old with Graves' ophthalmopathy.

The chain employs TRBV5-1 and TRBJ2-3; 9 nucleotides line up with TRBD1. Trimming cost V 3 bases and J 6 bases; bases outside gene matches: 14. The CDR3 is made up of 17 amino acids. Germline CDR1 SGHRS, CDR2 YFSETQ. The CDR3 region has the DNA TGCGCCAGCAGCTCCTCCGGGACAGGGACCGTGACGGATACGCAGTATTTT. This translates into CASSSSGTGTVTDTQYF.

The table lists this clonotype with a few counts. This chain uses TRBV27 with TRBJ2-7, with 7 bases matching TRBD2. Germline lookup yields CDR1 MNHEY and CDR2 SMNVEV (reference sequence). V lost 2 bases, J lost 2 bases, and 6 bases stayed unmatched. This CDR3 has 15 amino acids. For the CDR3, the DNA is TGTGCCAGCAGTTTAAGCGGCGGGGGAACCTACGAGCAGTACTTC. This sequence encodes CASSLSGGGTYEQYF.

The CDR3 DNA follows: TGTGCCAGCAGTTTCAGGCAAAATAGCAATCAGCCCCAGCATTTT. As protein: CASSFRQNSNQPQHF. The V call is TRBV28, the J call TRBJ1-5; no reliable D call. Germline CDR1 reads MDHEN; CDR2 reads SYDVKM. CDR3 size: 15 residues. V was pared by 3 bases and J by 0 bases, with 9 bases between.

This clonotype was recorded at least ten times. The gene calls are TRBV10-2 and TRBJ2-7; D gene uncertain. Germline V lookup: CDR1 WSHSY, CDR2 SAAADI. V lost 2 bases and J 6 bases, leaving 14 bases between the germline ends. The CDR3 spans 14 residues. Here the CDR3 DNA reads TGCGCCAGCAGTGAGAGCACCTCGGGCGTCGAGCAGTACTTC. This gives the protein CASSESTSGVEQYF.

The CDR3 coding sequence is TGTGCCAGCAGTGGGGGGGGGATGGTTGAAAAACTGTTTTTT. As protein: CASSGGGMVEKLFF. J is TRBJ1-4 and V is TRBV28; perhaps TRBD1 as D (5 bases). The CDR3 contains 14 residues. Per germline, CDR1 MDHEN and CDR2 SYDVKM. V was trimmed by 5 bases and J by 7 bases, leaving 14 bases between them.

CDR3 DNA sequence: TGTGCCACCAGCAGAGAGGAGGCTAGCGGGCAGTACTTC. This encodes CATSREEASGQYF. The genes are TRBV15 and TRBJ2-7; TRBD2 matches at 7 bases. V lost 0 bases to trimming and J lost 9 bases; unmatched junction nucleotides: 5. This CDR3 is built from 13 residues. Germline CDR1 reads LNHNV; CDR2 reads YYDKDF (reference sequence).

In its sample, this clonotype was seen a few times. The J gene is TRBJ1-2, the V gene TRBV2; tentative D call: TRBD1 (5 bases). V was clipped by 3 bases and J by 4 bases, with 18 bases between them. CDR1 and CDR2 from the germline V gene are SNHLY and FYNNEI. The length of the CDR3 is 16 residues. The CDR3 region has the DNA TGTGCCAGCAGTGATAGCCAGTTGGGACTGGGCTATGGCTACACCTTC. The encoded protein is CASSDSQLGLGYGYTF. The full variable domain, rest sourced from reference TRBV2 and TRBJ1-2, is EPEVTQTPSHQVTQMGQEVILRCVPISNHLYFYWYRQILGQKVEFLVSFYNNEISEKSEIFDDQFSVERPDGSNFTLKIRSTKLEDSAMYFCASSDSQLGLGYGYTFGSGTRLTVV.

In its sample, this clonotype was seen many times. The J gene is TRBJ1-5, the V gene TRBV18; D gene uncertain. V was pared by 4 bases and J by 4 bases, with 8 bases between. The length of the CDR3 is 13 residues. Germline CDR1 KGHSH, CDR2 LQKENI. CDR3 sequence (DNA): TGTGCCAGCTCACAAACTAGGAATCAGCCCCAGCATTTT. As protein: CASSQTRNQPQHF.

In this sample, this clonotype turned up many times. This chain links TRBV12-3 or TRBV12-4 with TRBJ2-7; TRBD1 aligns across 9 bases. J lost 4 bases, V lost 4 bases, and 5 bases had no gene match. This CDR3 is built from 14 residues. The CDR3 loop is CASSWRDRGYEQYF. CDR3 coding DNA: TGTGCCAGCAGTTGGCGTGACAGGGGGTACGAGCAGTACTTC.

Ten or more counts support this clonotype. For the CDR3, the DNA is TGTGCCAGCAGCTTAGATAGACGGCATGGCTACACCTTC. Protein: CASSLDRRHGYTF. The chain recombines TRBV7-2 with TRBJ1-2; D is unresolved. The V end was cut by 1 base, the J end by 6 bases, with 9 bases between. Germline V lookup: CDR1 SGHTA, CDR2 FQGNSA. The CDR3 totals 13 residues.

This clonotype was counted a few times. The chain links TRBV20-1 to TRBJ2-4; no clear D. The CDR3 runs to 13 residues. Trimming stripped 2 bases from V and 7 bases from J, with 12 bases between. Per germline, CDR1 DFQATT and CDR2 SNEGSKA (reference sequence). CDR3 nucleotides: TGCAGTGCTAGAAGCTTGGAGACCAACATTCAGTACTTC. This sequence encodes CSARSLETNIQYF.

This clonotype has at least ten counts. The chain is built from TRBV11-2 and TRBJ1-1; perhaps TRBD1 as D (6 bases). The CDR3 consists of 13 residues. V gave up 6 bases and J gave up 7 bases, with 15 bases separating them. Germline loops: CDR1 SGHAT, CDR2 FQNNGV. CDR3 coding DNA: TGTGCCAGCAGTGCGACAGGTCTAGGTGAAGCTTTCTTT. It yields the protein CASSATGLGEAFF. Variable domain in full (rest from reference TRBV11-2 and TRBJ1-1): EAGVAQSPRYKIIEKRQSVAFWCNPISGHATLYWYQQILGQGPKLLIQFQNNGVVDDSQLPKDRFSAERLKGVDSTLKIQPAKLEDSAVYLCASSATGLGEAFFGQGTRLTVV.

In this sample, this clonotype turned up a few times. The chain combines TRBV24-1 with TRBJ2-2; TRBD1 matches 7 bases. CDR1 is KGHDR and CDR2 is SFDVKD in the germline V gene. This CDR3 region has 14 residues. Germline trimming cut 4 bases from V and 6 bases from J; bases unmatched to any gene: 4. CDR3: CATSDPTGPGELFF. The CDR3 DNA is TGTGCCACCAGTGACCCGACAGGGCCCGGGGAGCTGTTTTTT.

This clonotype has a handful of counts. This chain joins TRBV20-1 and TRBJ2-7; D is perhaps TRBD2 (6 bases). CDR1 DFQATT and CDR2 SNEGSKA come from the germline V gene (reference sequence). This CDR3 contains 14 residues. Trimming took off 6 bases at V and 0 bases at J, with 15 bases between the two ends. The CDR3 DNA reads as TGCAGTGCGTCGCTTGGGGGGATCTCCTACGAGCAGTACTTC. Translated: CSASLGGISYEQYF.

This clonotype was seen ten or more times. The chain links TRBV5-1 to TRBJ2-3; weak D call: TRBD2 (5 bases). Deletions cut 3 bases from V and 7 bases from J, with 6 bases between. This CDR3 region has 11 residues. Looked up from germline, CDR1 is SGHRS and CDR2 is YFSETQ. The CDR3 sequence: CASSWRNTQYF. CDR3 DNA sequence: TGCGCCAGCAGCTGGAGGAATACGCAGTATTTT.

The chain couples TRBV4-1 to TRBJ2-7; perhaps TRBD2 as D (5 bases). Germline values: CDR1 MGHRA, CDR2 YSYEKL. V was trimmed by 4 bases and J by 4 bases, leaving 14 bases between them. This CDR3 has 14 amino acids. CDR3 DNA sequence: TGCGCCAGCAGCCTCCGGGAATGGCAATACGAGCAGTACTTC. This gives the protein CASSLREWQYEQYF.

The chain joins TRBV20-1 to TRBJ1-1; the D is unclear. There are 11 residues in the CDR3. Germline CDR1 reads DFQATT; CDR2 reads SNEGSKA (reference sequence). Trimming stripped 3 bases from V and 6 bases from J, with 8 bases between. The DNA of the CDR3 is TGCAGTGCTAGGATCAGCCCTGAAGCTTTCTTT. Its protein product is CSARISPEAFF.

As concerns this clonotype: This is likely a read error, given that the CDR3 carries no conserved phenylalanine or tryptophan at its end. V is TRBV29-1 and J is TRBJ2-3; unclear D gene. Germline CDR1 is SQVTM and CDR2 is ANQGSEA. CDR3 length: 12 residues. Trimming left V 6 bases short and J 0 bases short, with 7 bases between. CDR3 nucleotide sequence: TGCAGCGTCGGACGGAGCACAGATACGCAGTATTCT. It yields the protein CSVGRSTDTQYS.

This clonotype was seen many times. V and J are TRBV3-1 and TRBJ2-5, with D perhaps being TRBD1 or TRBD2 (6 bases each). In germline, CDR1 is LGHDT, CDR2 YNNKEL (reference sequence). The CDR3 is 17 amino acids. V was shortened by 0 bases and J by 5 bases, with 19 bases between the two germline ends. In DNA, the CDR3 is TGTGCCAGCAGCCAAGATGTTGCATCGGGGGCGAGTGAGACCCAGTACTTC. Its translation: CASSQDVASGASETQYF.

The chain joins TRBV9 to TRBJ2-1; D might be TRBD2 (5 bases). Germline V gene sequence: CDR1 SGDLS, CDR2 YYNGEE. Trimming cost V 0 bases and J 10 bases, with 11 bases left between them. The CDR3 has 13 residues. The CDR3 DNA sequence: TGTGCCAGCAGCGTAGGGAGGCTCTCGGAGCAGTTCTTC. It translates to CASSVGRLSEQFF.

This clonotype was detected only a few times. Since no conserved phenylalanine or tryptophan closes the CDR3, a read error is the likely cause. The rearrangement joins TRBV10-3 to TRBJ1-2; TRBD1 matches 7 bases. Looked up from germline, CDR1 is ENHRY and CDR2 is SYGVKD. J gave up 6 bases and V 6 bases, and 10 bases lay outside the gene matches. There are 14 residues in the CDR3. Here the CDR3 DNA reads TGTGCCATCAGCGCCGACAGGGATTCGGATGGCTACACCTCC. Its protein is CAISADRDSDGYTS.

The chain's CDR3 is CASSLPGGEKETQYF. For the CDR3, the DNA is TGTGCCAGCAGCTTACCCGGGGGGGAAAAAGAGACCCAGTACTTC. The rearrangement joins TRBV7-3 to TRBJ2-5, with TRBD2 identical over 8 bases. With 2 bases clipped from V and 3 bases from J, the junction kept 5 bases outside the gene matches. CDR3 length: 15 amino acids. Germline CDR1 and CDR2: SGHTA and FQGTGA.

Notes on this clonotype: Since a much larger clone is just one base distant, this may be a read error. The J gene is TRBJ1-2, the V gene TRBV12-3 or TRBV12-4, with no clear D. The V end lost 6 bases, the J end lost 8 bases, and 16 bases lay between the germline ends. The CDR3 consists of 13 residues. CDR3 nucleotides: TGTGCCAGCAGCTTTACGGGTATACTGGGCTACACCTTC. As protein: CASSFTGILGYTF.

The count of this clonotype is one. A much larger clone differs from this one at a single base, so this may be a read error. The chain joins TRBV6-2 or TRBV6-3 to TRBJ2-7; D is perhaps TRBD2 (6 bases). The CDR3 is 17 amino acids. V was trimmed by 4 bases and J by 7 bases, leaving 26 bases between them. Germline CDR1 MNHEY, CDR2 SVGEGT. CDR3: CASSWAGDSGHRLEQYF. CDR3 nucleotides: TGTGCCAGCAGTTGGGCCGGGGACTCGGGTCACCGATTGGAGCAGTACTTC.

The CDR3 protein is CSVVVDYEQYF. Written as DNA, the CDR3 is TGCAGCGTTGTTGTGGACTACGAGCAGTACTTC. The chain uses TRBV29-1 and TRBJ2-7; D gene ambiguous. Germline CDR1 and CDR2: SQVTM and ANQGSEA. V dropped 4 bases and J dropped 3 bases, with 7 bases sitting between them. The CDR3 runs to 11 residues.

The sample holds many counts of this clonotype. The chain employs TRBV18 and TRBJ1-1, with unresolved D. V lost 2 bases, J lost 5 bases, and 9 bases lay in between. Germline V gives CDR1 KGHSH, CDR2 LQKENI. This CDR3 contains 13 residues. CDR3 nucleotide sequence: TGTGCCAGCTCACCAGGGCCGGGGACTGAAGCTTTCTTT. It specifies CASSPGPGTEAFF.

This clonotype was detected only a few times. The J gene is TRBJ2-5, the V gene TRBV19; unclear D gene. The CDR3 is 13 residues long. The V gene's germline CDR1 is LNHDA and CDR2 SQIVND (reference sequence). The V end was cut by 3 bases, the J end by 2 bases, with 7 bases between. DNA for the CDR3: TGTGCCAGTAGTATTGGGCCACAAGAGACCCAGTACTTC. Translated: CASSIGPQETQYF.

On this clonotype itself: The junction shows a germline mismatch at one end, possibly a read error. The genes are TRBV7-9 and TRBJ1-2; 8 bases fit TRBD1. CDR1 SEHNR and CDR2 FQNEAQ come from the germline V gene (reference sequence). This CDR3 region has 13 residues. The CDR3 sequence: CASSSPGTGPPSF. CDR3 DNA: TGTGCCAGCAGCTCGCCGGGGACAGGCCCGCCCTCCTTC.

This clonotype was observed a handful of times. V gene TRBV10-3 combines with J gene TRBJ1-3, with unresolved D. The germline V gene encodes CDR1 ENHRY and CDR2 SYGVKD. The CDR3 contains 16 residues. Trimming took 2 bases from V and 0 from J, leaving 11 bases between them. CDR3: CAISEGVQSSGNTIYF. The CDR3 DNA sequence: TGTGCCATCAGTGAGGGGGTTCAAAGCTCTGGAAACACCATATATTTT.

The chain uses TRBV27 and TRBJ1-4; perhaps TRBD1 as D (6 bases). V was clipped by 9 bases and J by 7 bases, with 15 bases between them. This CDR3 contains 13 residues. The germline V gene encodes CDR1 MNHEY and CDR2 SMNVEV (reference sequence). For the CDR3, the DNA is TGTGCCAGTCGAGATACAGGGCCTGAAAAACTGTTTTTT. Translation: CASRDTGPEKLFF.

A few counts support this clonotype. The chain combines TRBV18 with TRBJ2-5; D is unresolved. CDR1 and CDR2 (germline): KGHSH, LQKENI. The CDR3 length is 15 residues. The V end lost 1 base, the J end lost 1 base, and 10 bases lay between the germline ends. CDR3 residues: CASSPRGGSQETQYF. CDR3 coding DNA: TGTGCCAGCTCACCACGAGGCGGCAGCCAAGAGACCCAGTACTTC.

This clonotype was recorded a few times. The genes are TRBV19 and TRBJ2-1; 13 positions match TRBD2. The CDR3 has 13 amino acids. V gave up 6 bases and J gave up 10 bases; unmatched junction bases: 3. CDR1 LNHDA and CDR2 SQIVND come from the germline V gene (reference sequence). The CDR3 DNA sequence: TGTGCCAGTAGACTAGCGGGAGGGTGGGAGCAGTTCTTC. Translating gives CASRLAGGWEQFF. The full variable domain, rest sourced from reference TRBV19 and TRBJ2-1, is DGGITQSPKYLFRKEGQNVTLSCEQNLNHDAMYWYRQDPGQGLRLIYYSQIVNDFQKGDIAEGYSVSREKKESFPLTVTSAQKNPTAFYLCASRLAGGWEQFFGPGTRLTVL.